Each of the 10 T cell receptor beta chains below was sequenced from the same sample in a study of blood T cell repertoires in COVID-19. TCRdb's copy holds only in-frame clones and misses some; the assay was immunoSEQ multiplex PCR. The sample includes about 59,000 clones, about nine tenths of them seen just once. Sequenced input: peripheral blood. These receptors all come from a human donor in a cohort sampled during active COVID-19.

The chain employs TRBV5-1 and TRBJ1-6; 7 nucleotides align to TRBD1. V was clipped by 0 bases and J by 7 bases; unmatched bases: 4. This CDR3 region has 15 residues. Germline V gene data show CDR1 as SGHRS and CDR2 as YFSETQ. CDR3 protein: CASSLDGQVNSPLHF. CDR3 in DNA: TGCGCCAGCAGCTTGGATGGACAGGTCAATTCACCCCTCCACTTT.

This chain connects TRBV7-6 to TRBJ2-7; D not certain. Germline CDR1 is SGHVS and CDR2 is FNYEAQ. V lost 0 bases, J lost 5 bases, and 5 bases lay in between. The CDR3 consists of 12 residues. The CDR3 DNA reads as TGTGCCAGCAGCTTAGCGGGCCACGAGCAGTACTTC. This encodes CASSLAGHEQYF.

The V and J genes are TRBV24-1 and TRBJ2-2; 9 bases match TRBD1. J gave up 5 bases and V 10 bases, and 7 bases lay outside the gene matches. Germline V gene data show CDR1 as KGHDR and CDR2 as SFDVKD. The CDR3 runs 14 residues. CDR3 nucleotide sequence: TGTGCCACGGGACAGGGTTCGTCGACCGGGGAGCTGTTTTTT. This gives the protein CATGQGSSTGELFF.

This clone was picked up a small number of times. V is TRBV4-2 and J is TRBJ2-3; weak D call: TRBD2 (6 bases). The CDR3 totals 17 residues. V was pared by 0 bases and J by 2 bases, with 15 bases between. The germline CDR1 and CDR2 sequences are LGHNA and YNFKEQ. The CDR3 reads CASSQDGSGGLTDTQYF. The CDR3 DNA sequence: TGTGCCAGCAGCCAAGATGGAAGCGGAGGGCTCACAGATACGCAGTATTTT.

This chain joins TRBV7-2 and TRBJ2-3; D unclear. CDR1 and CDR2 (germline): SGHTA, FQGNSA. V was shortened by 3 bases and J by 1 base, with 11 bases between the two germline ends. The length of the CDR3 is 15 residues. DNA for the CDR3: TGTGCCAGCAGCTTTAATAGCCGTGGCACAGATACGCAGTATTTT. It specifies CASSFNSRGTDTQYF.

The chain joins TRBV3-1 (or the pseudogene TRBV3-2) to TRBJ1-2; D may be TRBD1 (5 bases). Germline V gene sequence: CDR1 LGHDT, CDR2 YNNKEL (reference sequence). Trimming took off 4 bases at V and 2 bases at J, with 17 bases between the two ends. The CDR3 is 16 residues long. CDR3: CASSPTPSTENYGYTF. In DNA form, the CDR3 reads TGTGCCAGCAGCCCGACTCCTTCGACAGAGAACTATGGCTACACCTTC.

This rearrangement joins TRBV7-8 to TRBJ2-5, with 7 bases matching TRBD1. This CDR3 is 16 amino acids long. J gave up 1 base and V 4 bases, and 9 bases lay outside the gene matches. CDR1 is SGHVS and CDR2 is FQNEAQ in the germline V gene. Here the CDR3 DNA reads TGTGCCAGCAGCTCGCATCCGGGACAGACCCAAGAGACCCAGTACTTC. This gives the protein CASSSHPGQTQETQYF.

The chain is built from TRBV4-3 and TRBJ1-2; D remains unclear. Between the trimmed V and J ends, which lost 0 bases and 1 base, there was a span of 12 bases. CDR3 length equals 16 residues. Germline-derived CDR1 and CDR2 are LGHNA and YSLEER. CDR3 amino acids: CASSQDMAGVNYGYTF. As DNA, the CDR3 is TGCGCCAGCAGCCAAGATATGGCAGGCGTTAACTATGGCTACACCTTC.

Sample share makes this clone medium-sized. The chain couples TRBV5-4 to TRBJ2-2; D unclear. This CDR3 spans 13 amino acids. V lost 5 bases to trimming and J lost 1 base, with 6 bases between them. The germline V gene has CDR1 SGHNT and CDR2 YYREEE (reference sequence). The CDR3 nucleotides read TGTGCCAGCAGGGGCAAGAACACCGGGGAGCTGTTTTTT. Translated: CASRGKNTGELFF.

The J gene is TRBJ1-5, the V gene TRBV11-2; 10 nucleotides match TRBD1. Germline V gene lookup returns CDR1 SGHAT and CDR2 FQNNGV. Trimming at V came to 6 bases and at J to 3 bases, leaving 8 bases not matched to a gene. CDR3 length equals 16 residues. The CDR3 protein is CASRSGQGLDNQPQHF. The DNA of the CDR3 is TGTGCCAGCAGATCGGGACAGGGGCTGGACAATCAGCCCCAGCATTTT.